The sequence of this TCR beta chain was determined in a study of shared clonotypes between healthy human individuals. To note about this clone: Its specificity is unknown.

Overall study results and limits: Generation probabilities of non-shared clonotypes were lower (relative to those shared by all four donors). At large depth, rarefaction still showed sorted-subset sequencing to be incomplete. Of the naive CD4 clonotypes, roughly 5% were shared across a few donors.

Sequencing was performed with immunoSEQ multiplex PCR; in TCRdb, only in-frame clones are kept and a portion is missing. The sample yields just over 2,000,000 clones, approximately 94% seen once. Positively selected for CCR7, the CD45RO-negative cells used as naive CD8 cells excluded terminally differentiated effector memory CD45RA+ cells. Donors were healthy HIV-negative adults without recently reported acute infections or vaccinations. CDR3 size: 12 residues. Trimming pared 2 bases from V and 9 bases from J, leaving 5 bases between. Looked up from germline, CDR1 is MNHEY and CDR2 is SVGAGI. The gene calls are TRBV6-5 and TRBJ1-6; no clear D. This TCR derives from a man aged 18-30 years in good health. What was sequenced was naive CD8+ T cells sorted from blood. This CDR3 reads CASSYGFSPLHF. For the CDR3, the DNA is TGTGCCAGCAGTTACGGTTTTTCACCCCTCCACTTT.